This is a list of T cell receptor beta chains from one sample in a study of shared clonotypes between healthy human individuals. This table comes from immunoSEQ multiplex PCR, and its TCRdb copy is limited to in-frame clones, with some not included. The sample yields approximately 2,200,000 clones, more than 85% seen once. Sequenced input: naive CD8+ T cells from PBMCs. These receptors originate from a man aged 18 to 30 in good health. Some clones in this sample may be carry-over from other donors' samples. Each CDR3 is given with its conserved first and last residue. A D gene is named only where the DNA matches it firmly. The size entry is marked missing in some rows and otherwise reads once, few, many or a size class.

v_gene: TRBV6-4
d_gene: TRBD1
abundance: NA
j_gene: TRBJ2-3
CDR3aa: CASSGTGGTDTQYF
CDR3nt: TGTGCCAGCAGTGGGACAGGGGGCACAGATACGCAGTATTTT

v_gene: TRBV7-9
d_gene: NA
abundance: NA
j_gene: TRBJ2-1
CDR3aa: CASSGRLLRDEQFF
CDR3nt: TGTGCCAGCAGCGGGCGTCTCCTGAGGGATGAGCAGTTCTTC

v_gene: TRBV5-8
d_gene: NA
abundance: NA
j_gene: TRBJ2-7
CDR3aa: CASSLSDRGNEQYF
CDR3nt: TGTGCCAGCAGCTTGTCGGACAGAGGGAACGAGCAGTACTTC

v_gene: TRBV4-2
d_gene: TRBD2
abundance: NA
j_gene: TRBJ2-7
CDR3aa: CASKNREADYEQYF
CDR3nt: TGTGCCAGCAAAAATCGGGAGGCCGATTACGAGCAGTACTTC

v_gene: TRBV29-1
d_gene: TRBD1
abundance: NA
j_gene: TRBJ2-7
CDR3aa: CSVVRTGMEQYF
CDR3nt: TGCAGCGTTGTGAGGACAGGGATGGAGCAGTACTTC

v_gene: TRBV29-1
d_gene: TRBD1
abundance: NA
j_gene: TRBJ2-7
CDR3aa: CSVLGRQGRNEQYF
CDR3nt: TGCAGCGTGTTGGGGAGACAGGGTAGAAACGAGCAGTACTTC

v_gene: TRBV29-1
d_gene: NA
abundance: few
j_gene: TRBJ1-1
CDR3aa: CSVWTTEAFF
CDR3nt: TGCAGCGTGTGGACCACTGAAGCTTTCTTT

v_gene: TRBV9
d_gene: NA
abundance: NA
j_gene: TRBJ2-2
CDR3aa: CASSPHDGSNTGELFF
CDR3nt: TGTGCCAGCAGCCCCCACGATGGGTCGAACACCGGGGAGCTGTTTTTT

v_gene: TRBV27
d_gene: NA
abundance: NA
j_gene: TRBJ2-7
CDR3aa: CASSSPSVGALGGYEQYF
CDR3nt: TGTGCCAGCAGTTCCCCTAGTGTAGGGGCCCTGGGGGGCTACGAGCAGTACTTC

v_gene: TRBV28
d_gene: TRBD2
abundance: NA
j_gene: TRBJ2-1
CDR3aa: CASSPPTPSGAYNEQFF
CDR3nt: TGTGCCAGCAGCCCTCCCACCCCTAGCGGGGCCTACAATGAGCAGTTCTTC

v_gene: TRBV27
d_gene: TRBD1
abundance: NA
j_gene: TRBJ2-1
CDR3aa: CASRGRQGSPYNEQFF
CDR3nt: TGTGCCAGCAGAGGACGACAGGGATCCCCCTACAATGAGCAGTTCTTC

v_gene: TRBV7-3
d_gene: NA
abundance: once
j_gene: TRBJ2-7
CDR3aa: CASSLSPGRYEQYF
CDR3nt: TGTGCCAGCAGCTTATCGCCAGGGCGCTACGAGCAGTACTTC

v_gene: TRBV2
d_gene: NA
abundance: once
j_gene: TRBJ2-2
CDR3aa: CASSVTGNTGELFF
CDR3nt: TGTGCCAGCAGTGTTACGGGGAACACCGGGGAGCTGTTTTTT

v_gene: TRBV4-2
d_gene: TRBD2
abundance: NA
j_gene: TRBJ2-7
CDR3aa: CASSQGLARDEQYF
CDR3nt: TGTGCCAGCAGCCAGGGACTAGCGAGGGACGAGCAGTACTTC

v_gene: TRBV27
d_gene: TRBD2
abundance: NA
j_gene: TRBJ2-1
CDR3aa: CASSPWGAGGPYNEQFF
CDR3nt: TGTGCCAGCAGTCCCTGGGGCGCGGGAGGGCCCTACAATGAGCAGTTCTTC

v_gene: TRBV5-1
d_gene: TRBD1
abundance: NA
j_gene: TRBJ2-5
CDR3aa: CASSLGQDEETQYF
CDR3nt: TGCGCCAGCAGCTTAGGACAGGACGAAGAGACCCAGTACTTC

v_gene: TRBV19
d_gene: NA
abundance: NA
j_gene: TRBJ1-1
CDR3aa: CASSKGYTEAFF
CDR3nt: TGTGCCAGTTCCAAAGGGTACACTGAAGCTTTCTTT

v_gene: TRBV7-2
d_gene: NA
abundance: NA
j_gene: TRBJ2-5
CDR3aa: CASSLYQRTYQETQYF
CDR3nt: TGTGCCAGCAGCTTATACCAGCGCACGTACCAAGAGACCCAGTACTTC

v_gene: TRBV2
d_gene: NA
abundance: NA
j_gene: TRBJ2-2
CDR3aa: CASSTSPGAFTGELFF
CDR3nt: TGTGCCAGCAGTACCTCCCCGGGAGCCTTCACCGGGGAGCTGTTTTTT

v_gene: TRBV7-9
d_gene: NA
abundance: NA
j_gene: TRBJ2-3
CDR3aa: CASSGEGADTQYF
CDR3nt: TGTGCCAGCAGCGGTGAGGGCGCAGATACGCAGTATTTT

v_gene: TRBV29-1
d_gene: NA
abundance: once
j_gene: TRBJ2-1
CDR3aa: CSVRDIYNEQFF
CDR3nt: TGCAGCGTTCGGGACATCTACAATGAGCAGTTCTTC

v_gene: TRBV28
d_gene: TRBD1
abundance: NA
j_gene: TRBJ1-1
CDR3aa: CASSTGEGTEAFF
CDR3nt: TGTGCCAGCAGCACAGGGGAAGGCACTGAAGCTTTCTTT

v_gene: TRBV9
d_gene: TRBD2
abundance: NA
j_gene: TRBJ2-1
CDR3aa: CASSVLLAGGSNEQFF
CDR3nt: TGTGCCAGCAGCGTCCTTCTAGCGGGAGGTTCCAATGAGCAGTTCTTC

v_gene: TRBV28
d_gene: NA
abundance: NA
j_gene: TRBJ1-1
CDR3aa: CASSLFAGGDTEAFF
CDR3nt: TGTGCCAGCAGTTTATTTGCAGGCGGGGACACTGAAGCTTTCTTT

v_gene: TRBV11-2
d_gene: TRBD1
abundance: NA
j_gene: TRBJ2-7
CDR3aa: CASSLSPGQGSYEQYF
CDR3nt: TGTGCCAGCAGCTTATCCCCCGGACAGGGATCCTACGAGCAGTACTTC

v_gene: TRBV28
d_gene: TRBD1
abundance: NA
j_gene: TRBJ2-7
CDR3aa: CASSFSWTGAYEQYF
CDR3nt: TGTGCCAGCAGTTTTAGCTGGACAGGGGCTTACGAGCAGTACTTC

v_gene: TRBV5-6
d_gene: NA
abundance: NA
j_gene: TRBJ2-7
CDR3aa: CASSFGQHSSYEQYF
CDR3nt: TGTGCCAGCAGCTTCGGACAGCATAGCTCCTACGAGCAGTACTTC

v_gene: TRBV5-1
d_gene: TRBD1
abundance: NA
j_gene: TRBJ2-3
CDR3aa: CASRSRTGGFTDTQYF
CDR3nt: TGCGCCAGCAGATCCAGGACAGGGGGGTTCACAGATACGCAGTATTTT